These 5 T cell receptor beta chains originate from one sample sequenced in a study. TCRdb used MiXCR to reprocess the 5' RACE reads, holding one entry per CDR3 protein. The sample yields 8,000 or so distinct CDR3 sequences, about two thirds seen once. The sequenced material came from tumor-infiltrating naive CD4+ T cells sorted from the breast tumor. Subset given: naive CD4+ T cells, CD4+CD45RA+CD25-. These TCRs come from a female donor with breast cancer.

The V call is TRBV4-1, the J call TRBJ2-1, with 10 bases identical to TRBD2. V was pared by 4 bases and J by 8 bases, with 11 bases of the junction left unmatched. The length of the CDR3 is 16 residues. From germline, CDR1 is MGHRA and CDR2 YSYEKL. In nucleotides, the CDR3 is TGCGCCAGCAGCCTTCTTCCGGGACTAGCGAGGGATGAGCAGTTCTTC. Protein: CASSLLPGLARDEQFF.

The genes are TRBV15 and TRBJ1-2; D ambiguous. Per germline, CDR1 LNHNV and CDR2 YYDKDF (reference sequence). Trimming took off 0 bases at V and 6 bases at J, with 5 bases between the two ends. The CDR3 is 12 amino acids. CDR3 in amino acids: CATSRDFDGYTF. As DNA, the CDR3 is TGTGCCACCAGCAGAGATTTTGATGGCTACACCTTC.

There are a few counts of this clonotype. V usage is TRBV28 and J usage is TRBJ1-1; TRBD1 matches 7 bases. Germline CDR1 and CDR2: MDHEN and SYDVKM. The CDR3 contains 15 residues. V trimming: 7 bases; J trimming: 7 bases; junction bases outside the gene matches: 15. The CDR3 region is CASTESKGQRIEAFF. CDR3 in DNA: TGTGCCAGCACCGAATCCAAGGGACAGAGAATTGAAGCTTTCTTT.

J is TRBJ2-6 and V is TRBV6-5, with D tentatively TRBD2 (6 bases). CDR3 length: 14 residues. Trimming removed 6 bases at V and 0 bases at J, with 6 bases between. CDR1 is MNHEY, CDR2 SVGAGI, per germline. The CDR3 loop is CASSGSSGANVLTF. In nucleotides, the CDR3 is TGTGCCAGCAGCGGGAGCTCTGGGGCCAACGTCCTGACTTTC.

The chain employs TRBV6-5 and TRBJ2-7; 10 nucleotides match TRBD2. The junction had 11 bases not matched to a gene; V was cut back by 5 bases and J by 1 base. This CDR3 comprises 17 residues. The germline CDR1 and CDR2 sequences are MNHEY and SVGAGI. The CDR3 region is CASSKSYSSGGSYEQYF. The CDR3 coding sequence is TGTGCCAGCAGTAAATCCTATTCTAGCGGGGGTTCCTACGAGCAGTACTTC.